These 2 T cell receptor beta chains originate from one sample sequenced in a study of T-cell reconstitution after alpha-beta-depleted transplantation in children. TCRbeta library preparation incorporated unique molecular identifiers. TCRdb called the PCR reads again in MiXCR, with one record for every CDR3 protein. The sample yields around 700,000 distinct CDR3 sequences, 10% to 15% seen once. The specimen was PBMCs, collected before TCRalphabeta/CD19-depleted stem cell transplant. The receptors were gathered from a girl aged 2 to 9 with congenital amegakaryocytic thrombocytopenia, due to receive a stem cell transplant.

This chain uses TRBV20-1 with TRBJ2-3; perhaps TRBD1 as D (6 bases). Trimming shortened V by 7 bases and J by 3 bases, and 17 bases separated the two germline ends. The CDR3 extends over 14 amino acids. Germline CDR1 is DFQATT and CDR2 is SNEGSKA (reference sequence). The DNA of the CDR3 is TGCAGTGTTAGGGGGTGGCGGGCGACAGATACGCAGTATTTT. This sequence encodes CSVRGWRATDTQYF.

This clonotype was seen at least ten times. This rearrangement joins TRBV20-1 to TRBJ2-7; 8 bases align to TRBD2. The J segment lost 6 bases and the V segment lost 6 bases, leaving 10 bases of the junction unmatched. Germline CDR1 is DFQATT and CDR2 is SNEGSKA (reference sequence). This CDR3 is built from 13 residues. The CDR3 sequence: CSALKRELGEQYF. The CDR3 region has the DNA TGCAGTGCCCTTAAGCGGGAGTTGGGCGAGCAGTACTTC.